One sample yielded the 5 T cell receptor beta chains listed below, sequenced in a study of cytomegalovirus exposure and HLA in healthy donors. A multiplex PCR was run with 60 Vbeta primers and 13 Jbeta primers. The assay was immunoSEQ multiplex PCR, and TCRdb's table has in-frame clones only and misses some. The sample lists roughly 170,000 clones, almost 80% seen once, with 1.3% in the top ten. The sample consisted of PBMCs. These receptors were obtained from a man aged 30 to 39 in good health and CMV-seronegative.

The rearrangement uses TRBV7-2 and TRBJ2-1, with D possibly TRBD1 on 6 matching bases. Germline CDR1 is SGHTA and CDR2 is FQGNSA. This CDR3 is built from 13 residues. Trimming left V 3 bases short and J 5 bases short, with 8 bases between. CDR3 bases: TGTGCCAGCAGCTTGGACAGTAACAATGAGCAGTTCTTC. This translates into CASSLDSNNEQFF.

The V and J genes are TRBV6-1 and TRBJ1-2, with D unclear. V gave up 2 bases and J gave up 8 bases, with 6 bases separating them. Germline values: CDR1 MNHNS, CDR2 SASEGT. This CDR3 comprises 11 residues. The CDR3 bases are TGTGCCAGCAGTGAAATAGAAGGCTACACCTTC. Amino acid sequence: CASSEIEGYTF.

The chain employs TRBV18 and TRBJ1-5, with 11 bases lining up with TRBD1. Per the germline V gene, CDR1 is KGHSH and CDR2 is LQKENI. This CDR3 contains 17 residues. V dropped 5 bases and J dropped 0; count of bases not matched to a gene: 6. The CDR3 is CASSSGTGGYSNQPQHF. The DNA for the CDR3 is TGTGCCAGCTCATCGGGGACAGGGGGTTATAGCAATCAGCCCCAGCATTTT. The full variable domain, completed using reference TRBV18 and TRBJ1-5, is NAGVMQNPRHLVRRRGQEARLRCSPMKGHSHVYWYRQLPEEGLKFMVYLQKENIIDESGMPKERFSAEFPKEGPSILRIQQVVRGDSAAYFCASSSGTGGYSNQPQHFGDGTRLSIL.

CDR3 sequence reads: CASSLSTGSSYGYTF. The CDR3 region has the DNA TGTGCCAGCAGTCTTTCTACAGGGTCTTCCTATGGCTACACCTTC. V is TRBV28 and J is TRBJ1-2, with D maybe TRBD1 (6 bases). Trimming removed 5 bases from V and 4 bases from J, with 17 bases in between. Germline CDR1 and CDR2: MDHEN and SYDVKM. The CDR3 has 15 residues.

V is TRBV7-9 and J is TRBJ2-7; possible D gene TRBD1, 5 bases. Trimming took 5 bases from V and 0 from J, leaving 17 bases between them. The CDR3 runs to 16 residues. Looked up from germline, CDR1 is SEHNR and CDR2 is FQNEAQ (reference sequence). For the CDR3, the DNA is TGTGCCAGCAGCCGAGATATCGCAGGGTCCTCCTACGAGCAGTACTTC. Its protein is CASSRDIAGSSYEQYF.